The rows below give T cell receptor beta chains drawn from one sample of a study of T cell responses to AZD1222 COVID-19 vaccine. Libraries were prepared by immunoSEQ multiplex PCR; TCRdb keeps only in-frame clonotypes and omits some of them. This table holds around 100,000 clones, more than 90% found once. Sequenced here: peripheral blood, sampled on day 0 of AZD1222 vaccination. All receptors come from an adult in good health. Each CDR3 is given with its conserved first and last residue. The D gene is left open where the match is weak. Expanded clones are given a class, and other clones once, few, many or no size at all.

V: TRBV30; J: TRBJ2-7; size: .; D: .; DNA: TGTGCCTGGAGTGTACCCGTCTCCGAGCAGTACTTC; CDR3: CAWSVPVSEQYF
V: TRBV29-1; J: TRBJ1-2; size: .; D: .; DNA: TGCAGCGTTGATCGGGAGGGCGGCTACACCTTC; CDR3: CSVDREGGYTF
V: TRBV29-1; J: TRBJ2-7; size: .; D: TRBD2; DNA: TGCAGCGTTTCAACTAGCGGGAGCTACGAGCAGTACTTC; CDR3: CSVSTSGSYEQYF
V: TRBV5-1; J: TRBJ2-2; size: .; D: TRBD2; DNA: TGCGCCAGCAGCTTGGAGACTAGCGCGAACACCGGGGAGCTGTTTTTT; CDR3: CASSLETSANTGELFF
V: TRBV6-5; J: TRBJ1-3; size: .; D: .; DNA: TGTGCCAGCAGTTACTCCCGTGGCTCTGGAAACACCATATATTTT; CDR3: CASSYSRGSGNTIYF
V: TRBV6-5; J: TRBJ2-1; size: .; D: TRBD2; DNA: TGTGCCAGCAGTTTCGGGACTAGCGGATACAATGAGCAGTTCTTC; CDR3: CASSFGTSGYNEQFF
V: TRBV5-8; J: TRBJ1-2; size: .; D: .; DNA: TGTGCCAGCAGCTTGGTTTTCGGGGTGGCCTATGGCTACACCTTC; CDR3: CASSLVFGVAYGYTF
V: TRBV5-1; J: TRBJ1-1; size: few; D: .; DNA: TGCGCCAGCAGCTTGGCCATGAGGAACACTGAAGCTTTCTTT; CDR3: CASSLAMRNTEAFF
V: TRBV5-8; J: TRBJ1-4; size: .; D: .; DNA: TGTGCCAGCAGCGGGGACCGTCTAGGGAAACTGTTTTTT; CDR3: CASSGDRLGKLFF
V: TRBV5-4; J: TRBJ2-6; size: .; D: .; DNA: TGTGCCAGCAGCTGGGGGCCGGGAGCTGGGGCCAACGTCCTGACTTTC; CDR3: CASSWGPGAGANVLTF
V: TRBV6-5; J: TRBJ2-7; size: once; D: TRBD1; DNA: TGTGCCAGCAGTCATACCGGGACAGGGGGCTACGAGCAGTACTTC; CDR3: CASSHTGTGGYEQYF
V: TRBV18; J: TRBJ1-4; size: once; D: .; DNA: TGTGCCAGCTCGACCTCGAGAGCGATCGGGGAAAAACTGTTTTTT; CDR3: CASSTSRAIGEKLFF
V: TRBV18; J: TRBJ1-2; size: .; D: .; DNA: TGTGCCAGCTCACCACGTCGGCCATCGGAGGGGGGCTACACCTTC; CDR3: CASSPRRPSEGGYTF
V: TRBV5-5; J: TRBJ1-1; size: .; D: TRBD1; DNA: TGTGCCAGCAGCGGCGCAGGGGGCAGTAACACTGAAGCTTTCTTT; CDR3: CASSGAGGSNTEAFF
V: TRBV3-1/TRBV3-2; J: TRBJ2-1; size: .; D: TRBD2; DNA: TGTGCCAGCAGCCAAGTCCTAGCGGGGGGGGTACAGTTCTTC; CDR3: CASSQVLAGGVQFF
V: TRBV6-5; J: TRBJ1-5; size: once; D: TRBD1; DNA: TGTGCCAGCAGTCCGCTGGGACAGGGCACTCAGCCCCAGCATTTT; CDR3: CASSPLGQGTQPQHF
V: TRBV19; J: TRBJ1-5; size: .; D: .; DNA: TGTGCCAGTAGTATCTGGGTTGACAATCAGCCCCAGCATTTT; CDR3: CASSIWVDNQPQHF
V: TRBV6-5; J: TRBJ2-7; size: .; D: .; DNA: TGTGCTAGCAGTCCCGGACGGCGCTACGAGCAGTACTTC; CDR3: CASSPGRRYEQYF
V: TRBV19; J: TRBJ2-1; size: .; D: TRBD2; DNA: TGTGCCACCACACCCGGGACTAGCGGGGTCAATGAGCAGTTCTTC; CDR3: CATTPGTSGVNEQFF
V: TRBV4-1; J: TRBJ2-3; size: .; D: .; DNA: TGCGCCAGCAGCCAAGACTGGACAGAACACACAGATACGCAGTATTTT; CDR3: CASSQDWTEHTDTQYF
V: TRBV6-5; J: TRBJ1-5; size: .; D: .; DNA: TGTGCCAGCAGTAAGGACCTCGATCAGCCCCAGCATTTT; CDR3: CASSKDLDQPQHF
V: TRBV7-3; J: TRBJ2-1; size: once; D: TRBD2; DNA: TGTGCCAGCAGCTTAACTAGCGGGGATGAGCAGTTCTTC; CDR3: CASSLTSGDEQFF
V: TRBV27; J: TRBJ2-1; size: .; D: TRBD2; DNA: TGTGCCAGCAGTTTATTGACTAGCGGGGGGCTCCGAAATGAGCAGTTCTTC; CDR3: CASSLLTSGGLRNEQFF
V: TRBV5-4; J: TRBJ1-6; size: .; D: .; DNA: TGTGCCAGCAGCGCTGCCGGGGTTTATAATTCACCCCTCCACTTT; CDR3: CASSAAGVYNSPLHF
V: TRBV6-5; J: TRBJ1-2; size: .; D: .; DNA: TGTGCCAGCAGCCGAGGTACCCTGGCCGGCTACACCTTC; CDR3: CASSRGTLAGYTF
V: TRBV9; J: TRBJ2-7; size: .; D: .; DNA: TGTGCCAGCAGCGTTGGGGAGGCGGAAAGCTACGAGCAGTACTTC; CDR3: CASSVGEAESYEQYF
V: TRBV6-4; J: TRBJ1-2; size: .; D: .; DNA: TGTGCCAGCAGTGACTCGACGGACACATATGGCTACACCTTC; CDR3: CASSDSTDTYGYTF
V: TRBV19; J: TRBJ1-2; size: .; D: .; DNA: TGTGCCAGTAGTCTCGACCTGGGTTATGGCTACACCTTC; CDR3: CASSLDLGYGYTF
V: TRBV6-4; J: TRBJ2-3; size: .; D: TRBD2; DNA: TGTGCCAGCAGTGAATCAGCGGGGGGCACAGATACGCAGTATTTT; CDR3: CASSESAGGTDTQYF
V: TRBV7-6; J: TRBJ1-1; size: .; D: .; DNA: TGTGCCAGCAGCTTCCGAAGGGGGAAAGACACTGAAGCTTTCTTT; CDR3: CASSFRRGKDTEAFF
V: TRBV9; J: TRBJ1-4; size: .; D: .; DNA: TGTGCCAGCAGCGCGGACGGCTATGATGAAAAACTGTTTTTT; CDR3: CASSADGYDEKLFF
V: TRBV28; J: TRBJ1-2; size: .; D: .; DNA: TGTGCCAGCAGTTTGAGAGCGCTGAACTATGGCTACACCTTC; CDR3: CASSLRALNYGYTF
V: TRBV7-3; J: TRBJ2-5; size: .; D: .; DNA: TGTGCCAGCAGCTTATCGGCCGGGGTCCTGGAGACCCAGTACTTC; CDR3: CASSLSAGVLETQYF
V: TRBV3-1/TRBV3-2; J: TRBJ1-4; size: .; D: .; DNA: TGTGCCAGCAGTAAGACAGACCTGTTTTTT; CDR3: CASSKTDLFF
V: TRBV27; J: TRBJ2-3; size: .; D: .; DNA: TGTGCCAGCACCACCTTCAAGGACCCAGATACGCAGTATTTT; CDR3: CASTTFKDPDTQYF
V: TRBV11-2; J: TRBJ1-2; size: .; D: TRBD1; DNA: TGTGCCAGCAGTAGGGACAGACTCTCTAACTATGGCTACACCTTC; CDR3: CASSRDRLSNYGYTF
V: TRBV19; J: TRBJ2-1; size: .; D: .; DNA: TGTGCCAGTAGTCAATACTCAGACCTATACAATGAGCAGTTCTTC; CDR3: CASSQYSDLYNEQFF
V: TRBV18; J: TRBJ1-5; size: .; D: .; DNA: TGTGCCAGCTCACCACGTGTTCCAGCGGGCTTTGATCAGCCCCAGCATTTT; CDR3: CASSPRVPAGFDQPQHF
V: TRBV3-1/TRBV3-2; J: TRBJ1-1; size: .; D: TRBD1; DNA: TGTGCCAGCAGCCAGGTTAGGGACAGTGAAGCTTTCTTT; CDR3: CASSQVRDSEAFF
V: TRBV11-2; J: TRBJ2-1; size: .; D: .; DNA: TGTGCCAGCAGCTTAAGGTTAAGGGCGAGGGATGAGCAGTTCTTC; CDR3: CASSLRLRARDEQFF
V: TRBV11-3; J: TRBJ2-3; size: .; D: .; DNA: TGTGCCAGCAGCTTGGAGGGTTCTGAGGGAGATACGCAGTATTTT; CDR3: CASSLEGSEGDTQYF
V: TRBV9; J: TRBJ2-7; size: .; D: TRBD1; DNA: TGTGCCAGCAGCGGAGGGACAGGGAGAGCCTACGAGCAGTACTTC; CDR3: CASSGGTGRAYEQYF
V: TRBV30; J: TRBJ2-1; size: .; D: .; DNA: TGTGCCTGGAGTGTACGTCGTTTAGCGGTCCTGAACAATGAGCAGTTCTTC; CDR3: CAWSVRRLAVLNNEQFF
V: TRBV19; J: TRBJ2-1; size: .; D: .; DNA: TGTGCCAGTAGTATAGCCGGCTACAATGAGCAGTTCTTC; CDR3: CASSIAGYNEQFF
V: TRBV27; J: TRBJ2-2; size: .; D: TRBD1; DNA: TGTGCCAGCAGGGATTGGACAGGGGGCGCGAACACCGGGGAGCTGTTTTTT; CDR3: CASRDWTGGANTGELFF
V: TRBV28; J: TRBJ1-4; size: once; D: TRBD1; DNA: TGTGCCAGCAGTTTTCGGACAGGGAGTCGGAGTGAAAAACTGTTTTTT; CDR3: CASSFRTGSRSEKLFF
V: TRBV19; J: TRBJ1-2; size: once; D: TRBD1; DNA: TGTGCCAGTAGACCACAGGGGGCAAGTGGCTACACCTTC; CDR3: CASRPQGASGYTF
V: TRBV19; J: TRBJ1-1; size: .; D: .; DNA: TGTGCCAGTAGTATACGGACTTTCCTGAACACTGAAGCTTTCTTT; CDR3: CASSIRTFLNTEAFF